The following is a T cell receptor beta chain sequence with its context. Its target is not known. Produced via immunoSEQ multiplex PCR; TCRdb's table is partial and in-frame only. The table lists 140,000 or so clones, over 85% of them singletons. This sample is part of a study of T cell responses to AZD1222 COVID-19 vaccine. Whole-study findings and limits: Increased Spike-specific TCR breadth and depth were observed after two AZD1222 doses. The donor group comprised mostly white British people and more females; the analysis possibly underestimated clonal diversity. Repertoires were collected only later (after the peak T cell response had occurred).

Germline V gene data show CDR1 as GTSNPN and CDR2 as SVGIG (reference sequence). J was trimmed by 8 bases and V by 4 bases; bases with no gene match: 11. The CDR3 loop spans 14 amino acids. The specimen was peripheral blood, collected on day 0 of AZD1222 vaccination. The TCR originated in an adult in good health. J is TRBJ2-1 and V is TRBV30, with 7 bases identical to TRBD2. CDR3 sequence: CAWKLGGGWDEQFF. The CDR3 DNA follows: TGTGCCTGGAAGCTCGGGGGAGGGTGGGATGAGCAGTTCTTC.